Listed here are 19 T cell receptor beta chains from one sample, sequenced in a study of monozygotic twins with inflammatory bowel disease. TCRdb derives one entry per CDR3 protein from the 5' RACE reads, leaving out DNA. This repertoire includes a few hundred thousand distinct CDR3 sequences. Sequencing used blood. The receptors here all came from a human donor with ulcerative colitis or Crohn's disease, or a healthy co-twin of an affected twin (not recorded which).

The chain recombines TRBV4-3 with TRBJ2-3. CDR3 size: 13 residues. Germline CDR1 LGHNA, CDR2 YSLEER. CDR3 in amino acids: CASSQEPTDTQYF.

This chain connects TRBV28 to TRBJ2-1; the TCRdb call, TRBD1, lacks DNA for checking. Germline assignment: CDR1 MDHEN and CDR2 SYDVKM. The CDR3 has 16 amino acids. The CDR3 region is CASSSHTGTEHNEQFF.

The chain uses TRBV10-3 and TRBJ2-3. The CDR3 runs to 12 residues. CDR1 ENHRY and CDR2 SYGVKD come from the germline V gene. The CDR3 sequence: CAISERTDTQYF.

The chain links TRBV28 to TRBJ1-2; TCRdb outputs TRBD1, but without DNA this stays unchecked. From germline, CDR1 is MDHEN and CDR2 SYDVKM. The CDR3 sequence is 13 residues long. CDR3 protein: CASSLGTRDGYTF.

The chain employs TRBV7-9 and TRBJ2-7. CDR1 is SEHNR, CDR2 FQNEAQ, per germline (reference sequence). CDR3 length equals 14 residues. The CDR3 protein is CASSLALGWYEQYF. Full variable domain (rest looked up from reference TRBV7-9 and TRBJ2-7): DTGVSQNPRHKITKRGQNVTFRCDPISEHNRLYWYRQTLGQGPEFLTYFQNEAQLEKSRLLSDRFSAERPKGSFSTLEIQRTEQGDSAMYLCASSLALGWYEQYFGPGTRLTVT.

This CDR3 is CASSLIGGATGRASTDTQYF. This chain connects TRBV5-4 to TRBJ2-3; with no DNA, the TCRdb D assignment of TRBD1 cannot be verified. The CDR3 contains 20 residues. Germline V CDR1 and CDR2: SGHNT, YYREEE (reference sequence).

CDR3 loop: CASSAFEAGSTDTQYF. The chain combines TRBV7-2 with TRBJ2-3; TCRdb picks TRBD1, but there is no DNA to check that call. Germline CDR1 and CDR2: SGHTA and FQGNSA. This CDR3 contains 16 residues.

The rearrangement links TRBV6-1 to TRBJ2-7; TCRdb's D call, TRBD1, is unchecked because there is no DNA. Germline V lookup: CDR1 MNHNS, CDR2 SASEGT. This CDR3 is 15 amino acids long. CDR3: CASSQRVGGPYEQYF.

The CDR3 loop reads CASSFPGQGIYDQYF. The chain carries TRBV12-3 or TRBV12-4 and TRBJ2-7; TCRdb selects TRBD1, and the lack of DNA leaves this call unchecked. This CDR3 contains 15 residues.

The gene calls are TRBV24-1 and TRBJ2-3; TCRdb indicates TRBD2, and absent DNA this call remains unverified. Germline CDR1 and CDR2: KGHDR and SFDVKD. This CDR3 spans 17 amino acids. The CDR3 sequence: CATSAAGGSTSTDTQYF.

The CDR3: CASSRNYRDSVYEQYF. This chain joins TRBV4-3 and TRBJ2-7; TCRdb outputs TRBD1, but without DNA this stays unchecked. CDR1 is LGHNA and CDR2 is YSLEER in the germline V gene. The CDR3 runs to 16 residues.

The chain carries TRBV20-1 and TRBJ2-4; TCRdb indicates TRBD1, and absent DNA this call remains unverified. The CDR3 runs to 16 residues. Germline V gene sequence: CDR1 DFQATT, CDR2 SNEGSKA (reference sequence). CDR3 protein: CSAIPQGMRSKNIQYF.

This rearrangement joins TRBV19 to TRBJ1-6; TCRdb designates TRBD1, a call that cannot be tested without DNA. The CDR3 consists of 13 residues. Germline V CDR1 and CDR2: LNHDA, SQIVND (reference sequence). This chain's CDR3 is CASRGPFNSPLHF.

The chain is built from TRBV20-1 and TRBJ2-1. Germline CDR1 reads DFQATT; CDR2 reads SNEGSKA (reference sequence). The length of the CDR3 is 15 residues. The CDR3 spells CSARDMTIRYNEQFF.

The rearrangement links TRBV29-1 to TRBJ2-7. The CDR3 totals 13 residues. Looked up from germline, CDR1 is SQVTM and CDR2 is ANQGSEA. The CDR3 sequence: CSGQQRRGHEQYF.

The chain couples TRBV11-1 to TRBJ2-1. CDR3 length equals 15 residues. Germline CDR1 reads SGHAT; CDR2 reads FQDESV (reference sequence). CDR3 in amino acids: CASSFGRTTFNEQFF.

The gene calls are TRBV11-1 and TRBJ2-2; with no DNA, the TCRdb D assignment of TRBD1 cannot be verified. The germline V gene encodes CDR1 SGHAT and CDR2 FQDESV (reference sequence). The length of the CDR3 is 19 residues. The CDR3 spells CASSLATPRGPGATGELFF.

The rearrangement uses TRBV20-1 and TRBJ2-7. CDR1 DFQATT and CDR2 SNEGSKA come from the germline V gene (reference sequence). The CDR3 is 12 residues long. The CDR3 region is CSAGSDGYEQYF.

The rearrangement links TRBV5-1 to TRBJ2-1; absent DNA, TCRdb's TRBD1 call cannot be checked. Germline CDR1 SGHRS, CDR2 YFSETQ. The CDR3 length is 15 residues. CDR3 sequence reads: CASSLVGAGHNEQFF. The full variable domain, with the rest looked up from reference TRBV5-1 and TRBJ2-1, is KAGVTQTPRYLIKTRGQQVTLSCSPISGHRSVSWYQQTPGQGLQFLFEYFSETQRNKGNFPGRFSGRQFSNSRSEMNVSTLELGDSALYLCASSLVGAGHNEQFFGPGTRLTVL.